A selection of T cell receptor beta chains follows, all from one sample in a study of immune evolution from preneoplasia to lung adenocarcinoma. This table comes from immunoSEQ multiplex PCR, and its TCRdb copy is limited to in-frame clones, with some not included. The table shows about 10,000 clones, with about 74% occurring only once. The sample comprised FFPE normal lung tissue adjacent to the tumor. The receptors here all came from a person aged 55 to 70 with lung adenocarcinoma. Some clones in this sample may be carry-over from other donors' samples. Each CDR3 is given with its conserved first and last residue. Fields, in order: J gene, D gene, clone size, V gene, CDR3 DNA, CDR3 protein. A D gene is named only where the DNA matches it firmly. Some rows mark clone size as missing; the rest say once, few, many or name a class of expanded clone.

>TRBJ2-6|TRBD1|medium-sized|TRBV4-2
TGTGCCAGCAGCCAAGTAGGACAGGGGTCTGGGGCCAACGTCCTGACTTTC
CASSQVGQGSGANVLTF
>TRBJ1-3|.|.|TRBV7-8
TGTGCCAGCAGCTTGGCAGGGACTCCAGGAGGAAACACCATATATTTT
CASSLAGTPGGNTIYF
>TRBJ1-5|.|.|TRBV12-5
TGTGCTAGTGGTTTGGGGGAGACAGCCCGGAGTCAGCCCCAGCATTTT
CASGLGETARSQPQHF
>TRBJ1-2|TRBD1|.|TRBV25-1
TGTGCCAGCAGAATGACAGGGTCCGGCTACACCTTC
CASRMTGSGYTF
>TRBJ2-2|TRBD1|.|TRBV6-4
TGTGCCAGCAGTGACACCTACAGGGGAGATACCGGGGAGCTGTTTTTT
CASSDTYRGDTGELFF
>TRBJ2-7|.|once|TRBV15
TGTGCCACCAGCAGGGGGTACGAGCAGTACTTC
CATSRGYEQYF
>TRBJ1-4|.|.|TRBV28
TGTGCCAGCAGTTTTTGGTCTAATGAAAAACTGTTTTTT
CASSFWSNEKLFF
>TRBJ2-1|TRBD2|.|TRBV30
TGTGCCCGTAGCGGGACTAGCGGTTATGAGCAGTTCTTC
CARSGTSGYEQFF
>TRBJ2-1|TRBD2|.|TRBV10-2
TGCGCCAGCAGGGGACTAGCGGGAGGGGAAAACAATGAGCAGTTCTTC
CASRGLAGGENNEQFF
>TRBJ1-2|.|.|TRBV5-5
TGTGCCAGCAGCCGACCGACGACAGCTAACTATGGCTACACCTTC
CASSRPTTANYGYTF
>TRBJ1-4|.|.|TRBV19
TGTGCCAGTAGTATCTCGTATCGTGAAAAACTGTTTTTT
CASSISYREKLFF
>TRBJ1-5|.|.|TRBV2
TGTGCCAGCTCCGGGGTCAGCTATTATAGCAATCAGCCCCAGCATTTT
CASSGVSYYSNQPQHF
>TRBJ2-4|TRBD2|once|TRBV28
TGTGCCAGCAGTTTGGTCCGGGGGGGAAAAGCCAAAAACATTCAGTACTTC
CASSLVRGGKAKNIQYF
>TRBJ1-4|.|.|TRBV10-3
TGTGCCATCAGTGAAGGGGGGCGTCATGAAAAACTGTTTTTT
CAISEGGRHEKLFF
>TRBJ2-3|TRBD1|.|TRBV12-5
TGTGCTAGTGGTTCCCCGGGACAGGGGAGAGAAGATACGCAGTATTTT
CASGSPGQGREDTQYF
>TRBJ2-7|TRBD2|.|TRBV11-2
TGTGCCAGCAGCCCGTTCGTCCTAGCGGGAGTACCCTACGAGCAGTACTTC
CASSPFVLAGVPYEQYF
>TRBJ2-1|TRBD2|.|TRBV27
TGTGCCAGCAGCTCGGGACTAGCTGGTAATGAGCAGTTCTTC
CASSSGLAGNEQFF
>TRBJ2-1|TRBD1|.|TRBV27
TGTGCCAGCAGTTTCCAACAGGGGGATGAGCAGTTCTTC
CASSFQQGDEQFF
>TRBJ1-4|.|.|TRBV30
TGTGCCTGGAGTCCCTCGTGGGCCTCTGAAAAACTGTTTTTT
CAWSPSWASEKLFF
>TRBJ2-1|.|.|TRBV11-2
TGTGCCAGCAGCTTACTGTACGGGGGTGAGCAGTTCTTC
CASSLLYGGEQFF
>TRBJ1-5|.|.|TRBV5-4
TGTGCCAGCAGCCTCAATCCAGGACTTAGCAATCAGCCCCAGCATTTT
CASSLNPGLSNQPQHF
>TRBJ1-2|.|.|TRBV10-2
TGCGCCAGCACTCAGGGGAGATATGGCTACACCTTC
CASTQGRYGYTF